This TCR beta chain emerged from a study of stem cell transplantation in POMP-related autoinflammatory disease (dated by TCRdb to the early 2020s). Background for the entire study: It was hypothesized that MHC class I-dependent CD8+ T-cell differentiation and positive selection are impaired by defective thymoproteasomes, resulting in skewing of the TRB repertoire. Before transplant, patients showed CD4+ naive T-cell skewing, low CD8+ T-cell proportions, and reduced T-cell cytokine secretion. To find out how POMP deficiency affects T-cell receptor beta repertoire diversity and CDR3 characteristics, high-throughput TRB sequencing was used. DNA chimerism analysis after transplant demonstrated 100% donor engraftment of neutrophils and platelets for up to one year. The full study reports these points: In PRAID patients, the trend toward lower diversity and increased clonality reached statistical significance only for regulatory T cells. The number of unique TRB V-J gene pairings in PRAID patients was restricted. PRAID patients trended toward lower TRB diversity and higher clonality across all analyzed T-cell subsets.

Relative to germline, V is 5 bases shorter and J is 4 bases shorter, with 24 bases between their ends. The CDR3 runs 17 residues from the cysteine to the valine. The entry retains the CDR3 DNA only, 51 bases that are in frame from base 1. This sample's time point label indicates: after hematopoietic stem cell transplant. PRAID was marked by prominent immunodeficiency together with autoinflammation. Prior to TRB sequencing, T-cell subsets (conventional T cells, CD8+ T cells, regulatory T cells, T follicular helper cells) were sorted. Library generation was performed with the immunoSEQ multiplex PCR assay. Per the original workflow: Shannon entropy, which accounts for clonal size distribution, was used to quantify repertoire diversity. The Gini-Simpson index (Simpson_1-D) was used to measure inequality in clonotype distribution. TCRdb took this table from immuneACCESS and kept in-frame rearrangements with V and J called. Such tables lack part of the clones; where checked against another copy, unresolved V genes explain under half of the gap, and the rest is unexplained. V and J calls and clone size come straight from that table; D and trimming were deduced from the DNA. The sample table holds some 65,000 clones, of which approximately 91% were seen once. The ten top clones hold 0.6% to 0.8% of the sample.

As concerns this clone: There is no known antigen for this receptor. No qualities accompany the bases; no much larger clone lies one base away.

The V gene is TRBV23-1 and the J gene is TRBJ2-7, with the D gene not confidently named. TRBV23-1 is an ORF, and what it does is uncertain. Sequenced here: CD4+ T cells from PBMCs, sampled after stem cell transplantation. The source of this sequence is a human patient with POMP-related autoinflammation and immune dysregulation (PRAID). After a transplant, some of the T cells may come from the graft donor. The nucleotide sequence reads as follows: TGCGCCAGCAGTAAAAAAGCCGAGACACCCAATTTATACGAGCAGTACGTC. Translated, it reads CASSKKAETPNLYEQYV.